The rows below give T cell receptor beta chains drawn from one sample of a study of control samples from healthy donors and cancer patients. Produced via immunoSEQ multiplex PCR; TCRdb's table is partial and in-frame only. This table holds fewer than 200,000 clones, about 94% found once. The sample taken for sequencing was PBMCs. The receptors were gathered from a man aged 55-75 years with colorectal cancer. Both conserved end residues are part of each CDR3. D genes are given only for firm matches.

D gene,J gene,V gene,CDR3 protein
NA,TRBJ2-7,TRBV6-2/TRBV6-3,CASSLETSSYEQYF
TRBD1,TRBJ2-3,TRBV6-2/TRBV6-3,CASSYGDRDTDTQYF
NA,TRBJ1-6,TRBV6-5,CASSYSFQGNSPLHF
NA,TRBJ2-3,TRBV4-1,CASSQDVWQANPTDTQYF
TRBD1,TRBJ2-7,TRBV6-5,CASIPRDRGLYEQYF
NA,TRBJ2-2,TRBV5-1,CASRDQGAFAGELFF
NA,TRBJ1-5,TRBV30,CAWSGLTSNQPQHF
NA,TRBJ1-4,TRBV28,CASSLRVVNEKLFF
NA,TRBJ1-1,TRBV10-3,CAISRAPNTEAFF
NA,TRBJ1-1,TRBV24-1,CATRPAANTEAFF
TRBD1,TRBJ2-1,TRBV27,CASTGRGSYNEQFF
TRBD1,TRBJ1-3,TRBV3-1/TRBV3-2,CASSQHRGPGNTIYF
TRBD1,TRBJ2-7,TRBV7-2,CASSFQTGQGYEQYF
TRBD1,TRBJ1-2,TRBV12-5,CASGLETGRNHGYTF
NA,TRBJ1-2,TRBV6-5,CASSYFQGGGYTF
TRBD1,TRBJ1-2,TRBV19,CASTEQGNYGYTF
NA,TRBJ1-4,TRBV5-1,CASNFLGLNEKLFF
NA,TRBJ1-3,TRBV7-2,CASSIQTGNTIYF
NA,TRBJ1-3,TRBV5-1,CASSLGTPDNTIYF
TRBD1,TRBJ2-3,TRBV9,CASSVGDRADTQYF
NA,TRBJ1-2,TRBV7-9,CASGSAGAAYGYTF
TRBD1,TRBJ2-7,TRBV20-1,CSARDSYEQYF
NA,TRBJ2-7,TRBV29-1,CSVETQGGEQYF
NA,TRBJ1-1,TRBV19,CASSSRVTEAFF
NA,TRBJ2-2,TRBV9,CASSVEGNTGELFF
NA,TRBJ2-5,TRBV28,CASSRSGTQETQYF
NA,TRBJ1-2,TRBV5-5,CASSLEGRQNYGYTF